This entry lists 28 T cell receptor beta chains sequenced from one sample in a study of regulatory T cells in long-lasting Graves disease. Libraries of TCR beta came from iRepertoire HTBI primers plus Arm-PCR of CDR3 regions. A single record per CDR3 protein comes from TCRdb applying MiXCR to the multiplex PCR reads. The repertoire holds under 700,000 distinct CDR3 sequences, with 15% to 20% as singletons. Documented time point: newly diagnosed GD, antithyroid drugs for less than 3 months. PBMCs were the source of the RNA used for TCR sequencing. The same specimen was also included in a second study, on T cells in Graves' hyperthyroidism and ophthalmopathy.

Sequencing used peripheral blood mononuclear cells (PBMCs), obtained at new diagnosis, from a patient treated with antithyroid drugs. All receptors come from a woman aged 40-65 years with Graves disease.

This clonotype has a handful of counts. The rearrangement joins TRBV4-1 to TRBJ2-7, with D perhaps TRBD1 (6 bases). V was trimmed by 0 bases and J by 4 bases, leaving 13 bases between them. In germline, CDR1 is MGHRA, CDR2 YSYEKL. The CDR3 has 15 amino acids. CDR3 protein: CASSQEGASEYEQYF. The CDR3 DNA is TGCGCCAGCAGCCAAGAGGGGGCAAGTGAATACGAGCAGTACTTC.

This clonotype was picked up many times. The chain employs TRBV10-3 and TRBJ1-6, with D maybe TRBD1 (6 bases). The germline V gene has CDR1 ENHRY and CDR2 SYGVKD. V was shortened by 10 bases and J by 14 bases, with 24 bases between the two germline ends. The CDR3 is 14 amino acids. This chain's CDR3 is CATKGVGSGNSLHF. The CDR3 region has the DNA TGTGCCACCAAGGGGGTCGGGTCAGGAAATTCCCTCCACTTT.

This clonotype showed up just a few times. CDR3 amino acids: CAIRPGTGVTTDTQYF. In nucleotides, the CDR3 is TGTGCCATCAGACCCGGGACAGGGGTCACCACAGATACGCAGTATTTT. The chain is built from TRBV10-3 and TRBJ2-3, with 10 bases aligning to TRBD1. Germline V gives CDR1 ENHRY, CDR2 SYGVKD. This CDR3 comprises 16 residues. V was pared by 6 bases and J by 2 bases, with 8 bases of the junction left unmatched.

This clonotype appeared a few times. The chain is built from TRBV19 and TRBJ2-5, with D perhaps TRBD1 (6 bases). This CDR3 region has 13 residues. Trimming shortened V by 6 bases and J by 4 bases, and 12 bases separated the two germline ends. From germline, CDR1 is LNHDA and CDR2 SQIVND (reference sequence). The CDR3 spells CASRDTGRETQYF. The CDR3 region has the DNA TGTGCCAGTAGGGATACAGGGAGAGAGACCCAGTACTTC.

This clonotype was found many times. The rearrangement uses TRBV12-3 or TRBV12-4 and TRBJ2-7; 7 bases are a match to TRBD1. This CDR3 spans 14 amino acids. With V trimmed by 6 bases and J by 6 bases, 11 bases remained unmatched. This CDR3 reads CASSQPTNRGEQYF. DNA for the CDR3: TGTGCCAGCAGCCAACCTACGAACAGGGGCGAGCAGTACTTC.

In its sample, this clonotype was seen a few times. The chain joins TRBV19 to TRBJ1-1; no definite D call. Trimming stripped 9 bases from V and 1 base from J, with 15 bases between. The CDR3 has 14 residues. The V gene's germline CDR1 is LNHDA and CDR2 SQIVND (reference sequence). The CDR3 sequence is CASRRRAPNTEAFF. CDR3 DNA: TGTGCCAGCCGTCGCCGGGCCCCGAACACTGAAGCTTTCTTT. Together with reference TRBV19 and TRBJ1-1, the CDR3 gives the full variable domain: DGGITQSPKYLFRKEGQNVTLSCEQNLNHDAMYWYRQDPGQGLRLIYYSQIVNDFQKGDIAEGYSVSREKKESFPLTVTSAQKNPTAFYLCASRRRAPNTEAFFGQGTRLTVV.

The chain carries TRBV6-2 or TRBV6-3 and TRBJ2-1; 10 bases agree with TRBD2. Germline values: CDR1 MNHEY, CDR2 SVGEGT. Losses at the gene ends were 8 bases for V and 12 bases for J; bases not matched to a gene: 13. The CDR3 is 14 residues long. CDR3 amino acids: CASGTSGVIGGQFF. CDR3 sequence (DNA): TGTGCCAGCGGAACTAGCGGGGTAATAGGTGGGCAGTTCTTC.

This clonotype was recorded many times. The chain recombines TRBV24-1 with TRBJ1-5; D unclear. The V end lost 4 bases, the J end lost 3 bases, and 9 bases lay between the germline ends. The CDR3 totals 14 residues. Germline CDR1 reads KGHDR; CDR2 reads SFDVKD. The chain's CDR3 is CATSDNGSNQPQHF. As DNA, the CDR3 is TGTGCCACCAGTGACAACGGATCCAATCAGCCCCAGCATTTT.

The count of this clonotype is one. CDR3 sequence reads: CASNKGQGLYEQYF. Written as DNA, the CDR3 is TGTGCCAGCAACAAGGGACAGGGGTTGTACGAGCAGTACTTC. The rearrangement links TRBV2 to TRBJ2-7; 10 bases are a match to TRBD1. V shed 7 bases and J 4 bases; nucleotides not matched to a gene: 7. CDR3 length: 14 residues. CDR1 is SNHLY, CDR2 FYNNEI, per germline.

This clonotype was recorded at least ten times. This sequence joins TRBV15 and TRBJ1-5; D uncertain. CDR3 length equals 12 residues. Trimming stripped 5 bases from V and 5 bases from J, with 7 bases between. Per the germline V gene, CDR1 is LNHNV and CDR2 is YYDKDF (reference sequence). This CDR3 is CATSGIDQPQHF. CDR3 sequence (DNA): TGTGCCACCAGCGGGATCGATCAGCCCCAGCATTTT.

This chain uses TRBV15 with TRBJ2-5; TRBD2 aligns across 11 bases. CDR3 size: 17 residues. CDR1 and CDR2 (germline): LNHNV, YYDKDF (reference sequence). Losses at the gene ends were 6 bases for V and 2 bases for J; bases not matched to a gene: 11. CDR3 nucleotides: TGTGCCACCAGATTCCCCCCTAGCGGGGGGAATCAAGAGACCCAGTACTTC. It specifies CATRFPPSGGNQETQYF.

This clonotype has more than one count but fewer than ten. This chain connects TRBV15 to TRBJ2-1, with D uncertain. The ends were cut back, 4 bases at V and 0 bases at J, with 10 bases in the middle. Germline CDR1 is LNHNV and CDR2 is YYDKDF (reference sequence). This CDR3 comprises 15 residues. The CDR3 sequence is CATSKGKSSYNEQFF. Written as DNA, the CDR3 is TGTGCCACCAGCAAAGGGAAGAGCTCCTACAATGAGCAGTTCTTC.

This clonotype showed up just a few times. This chain connects TRBV12-3 or TRBV12-4 to TRBJ1-1, with 8 nucleotides matching TRBD1. The ends lost 3 bases at V and 6 bases at J; junction bases unmatched: 6. This CDR3 comprises 14 residues. CDR3 protein: CASSFQGAGAEAFF. DNA for the CDR3: TGTGCCAGCAGTTTTCAGGGGGCCGGGGCTGAAGCTTTCTTT.

This rearrangement joins TRBV9 to TRBJ2-2, with D uncertain. The CDR3 has 16 amino acids. V lost 4 bases, J lost 1 base, and 14 bases lay in between. In germline, CDR1 is SGDLS, CDR2 YYNGEE. The CDR3: CASSFRRNLNTGELFF. CDR3 coding DNA: TGTGCCAGCAGCTTTCGACGGAACCTGAACACCGGGGAGCTGTTTTTT. The variable domain in full, completed from reference TRBV9 and TRBJ2-2, reads DSGVTQTPKHLITATGQRVTLRCSPRSGDLSVYWYQQSLDQGLQFLIQYYNGEERAKGNILERFSAQQFPDLHSELNLSSLELGDSALYFCASSFRRNLNTGELFFGEGSRLTVL.

DNA of the CDR3: TGTGCCAGCAATAGCGGGGTTGGCGGGGAGCTGTTTTTT. As protein: CASNSGVGGELFF. The V call is TRBV7-6, the J call TRBJ2-2; 8 bases agree with TRBD2. Losses at the gene ends were 7 bases for V and 7 bases for J; bases not matched to a gene: 5. This CDR3 spans 13 amino acids. The germline V gene encodes CDR1 SGHVS and CDR2 FNYEAQ.

J is TRBJ1-2 and V is TRBV9, with 8 bases fitting TRBD1. CDR1 is SGDLS and CDR2 is YYNGEE in the germline V gene. The junction had 8 bases not matched to a gene; V was cut back by 0 bases and J by 4 bases. The CDR3 runs 16 residues. CDR3 bases: TGTGCCAGCAGCGTAGAGGCAGGGGGCCGGGGCTATGGCTACACCTTC. Its translation is CASSVEAGGRGYGYTF.

The sample holds many counts of this clonotype. The chain uses TRBV7-2 and TRBJ1-3, with no clear D. Trimming shortened V by 4 bases and J by 5 bases, and 9 bases separated the two germline ends. This CDR3 comprises 13 residues. The germline CDR1 and CDR2 sequences are SGHTA and FQGNSA. CDR3 in amino acids: CASSSTTRNTIYF. The CDR3 nucleotides are TGTGCCAGCAGCTCAACAACAAGAAACACCATATATTTT.

The chain uses TRBV5-4 and TRBJ2-1, with 10 bases that match TRBD2. The V gene's germline CDR1 is SGHNT and CDR2 YYREEE (reference sequence). J lost 2 bases, V lost 0 bases, and 5 bases had no gene match. This CDR3 has 17 amino acids. This CDR3 reads CASSLGSGGRPYNEQFF. The CDR3, as DNA: TGTGCCAGCAGCTTGGGTAGCGGGGGGCGCCCCTACAATGAGCAGTTCTTC.

DNA for the CDR3: TGTGCCAGCAGCAACCTGACGGATCAAAACACTGAAGCTTTCTTT. Protein sequence: CASSNLTDQNTEAFF. The chain couples TRBV7-9 to TRBJ1-1; D unclear. V was trimmed by 5 bases and J by 2 bases, leaving 15 bases between them. In germline, CDR1 is SEHNR, CDR2 FQNEAQ (reference sequence). The CDR3 length is 15 residues.

This sequence joins TRBV5-1 and TRBJ2-1; the D gene could be TRBD1 or TRBD2 (7 bases each). The germline CDR1 and CDR2 sequences are SGHRS and YFSETQ. V lost 3 bases to trimming and J lost 3 bases, with 13 bases between them. The length of the CDR3 is 15 residues. CDR3: CASSSQGGGYNEQFF. In nucleotides, the CDR3 is TGCGCCAGCAGCTCCCAGGGGGGGGGCTACAATGAGCAGTTCTTC.

The sample holds many counts of this clonotype. This chain links TRBV7-9 with TRBJ2-5; 9 bases align to TRBD1. The CDR3 extends over 15 amino acids. V dropped 4 bases and J dropped 4; count of bases not matched to a gene: 7. Germline V gene sequence: CDR1 SEHNR, CDR2 FQNEAQ (reference sequence). The CDR3 is CASSSTTGGGETQYF. CDR3 coding DNA: TGTGCCAGCAGCTCAACTACAGGGGGCGGAGAGACCCAGTACTTC.

Many counts were recorded for this clonotype. The chain carries TRBV27 and TRBJ1-1; possibly TRBD1 for D (6 bases). The length of the CDR3 is 16 residues. V was clipped by 2 bases and J by 0 bases, with 13 bases between them. Germline CDR1 and CDR2: MNHEY and SMNVEV (reference sequence). CDR3 DNA sequence: TGTGCCAGCAGTTTAGAATACGGGACACTGAACACTGAAGCTTTCTTT. As protein: CASSLEYGTLNTEAFF.

This chain connects TRBV2 to TRBJ1-3, with a possible D match to TRBD1 (5 bases). The CDR3 has 13 amino acids. Germline CDR1 is SNHLY and CDR2 is FYNNEI. Trimming cost V 4 bases and J 8 bases, with 12 bases left between them. CDR3 DNA: TGTGCCAGCAGTGGCGGCAGAGGGGACACCATATATTTT. Translating gives CASSGGRGDTIYF.

Remarks on this clonotype: A much larger clone is a single base away; this may be a read error. The CDR3 does not end in the conserved phenylalanine or tryptophan, so this is likely a read error. The chain links TRBV7-9 to TRBJ2-7; the match to TRBD1 covers 10 bases. This CDR3 spans 14 amino acids. With 2 bases clipped from V and 5 bases from J, the junction kept 3 bases outside the gene matches. CDR1 and CDR2 from the germline V gene are SEHNR and FQNEAQ (reference sequence). The DNA of the CDR3 is TGTGCCAGCAGCTTATGGGACAGGGGCCACGAGCAGTACTTG. It encodes CASSLWDRGHEQYL.

The chain couples TRBV29-1 to TRBJ1-1; D is unclear. Trimming cost V 0 bases and J 2 bases, with 7 bases left between them. The CDR3 has 13 residues. Germline V gives CDR1 SQVTM, CDR2 ANQGSEA. The CDR3 is CSVEDWPNTEAFF. In DNA form, the CDR3 reads TGCAGCGTTGAAGACTGGCCTAACACTGAAGCTTTCTTT.

This clonotype was seen at least ten times. The chain has TRBV28 and TRBJ1-2; TRBD1 agrees at 8 bases. CDR3 size: 14 residues. The V and J ends lost 6 bases and 4 bases, in that order; junction bases with no gene match: 7. Germline-derived CDR1 and CDR2 are MDHEN and SYDVKM. This CDR3 reads CASSSGQGGYGYTF. In DNA, the CDR3 is TGTGCCAGCAGCTCCGGACAGGGCGGCTATGGCTACACCTTC.

In this sample, this clonotype turned up many times. This rearrangement joins TRBV6-1 to TRBJ2-3; D ambiguous. Deletions cut 8 bases from V and 1 base from J, with 7 bases between. The CDR3 consists of 12 residues. Germline assignment: CDR1 MNHNS and CDR2 SASEGT. CDR3 region: CASEDGTDTQYF. As DNA, the CDR3 is TGTGCCAGCGAGGACGGCACAGATACGCAGTATTTT.

This clonotype was recorded at least ten times. The CDR3 DNA reads TGTGCCAGCAGCACTGGACAGTTTAACTATGGCTACACCTTC. Translating gives CASSTGQFNYGYTF. The chain links TRBV5-5 to TRBJ1-2, with D tentatively TRBD1 (6 bases). V dropped 4 bases and J dropped 1 base, with 11 bases sitting between them. The length of the CDR3 is 14 residues. Germline CDR1 reads SGHKS; CDR2 reads YYEKEE (reference sequence). The full variable domain, its missing parts supplied by reference TRBV5-5 and TRBJ1-2, is DAGVTQSPTHLIKTRGQQVTLRCSPISGHKSVSWYQQVLGQGPQFIFQYYEKEERGRGNFPDRFSARQFPNYSSELNVNALLLGDSALYLCASSTGQFNYGYTFGSGTRLTVV.